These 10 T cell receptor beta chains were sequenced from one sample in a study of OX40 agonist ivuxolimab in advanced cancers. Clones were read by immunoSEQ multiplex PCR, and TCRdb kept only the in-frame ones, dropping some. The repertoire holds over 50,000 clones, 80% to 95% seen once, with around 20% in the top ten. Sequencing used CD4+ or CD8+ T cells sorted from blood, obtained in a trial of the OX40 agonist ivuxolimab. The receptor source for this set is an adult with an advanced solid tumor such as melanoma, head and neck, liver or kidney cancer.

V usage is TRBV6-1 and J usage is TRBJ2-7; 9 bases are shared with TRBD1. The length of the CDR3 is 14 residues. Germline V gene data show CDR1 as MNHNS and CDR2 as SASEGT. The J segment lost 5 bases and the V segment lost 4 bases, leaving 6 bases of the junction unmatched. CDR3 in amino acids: CASSGTGVGHEQYF. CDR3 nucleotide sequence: TGTGCCAGCAGTGGGACAGGGGTAGGACACGAGCAGTACTTC.

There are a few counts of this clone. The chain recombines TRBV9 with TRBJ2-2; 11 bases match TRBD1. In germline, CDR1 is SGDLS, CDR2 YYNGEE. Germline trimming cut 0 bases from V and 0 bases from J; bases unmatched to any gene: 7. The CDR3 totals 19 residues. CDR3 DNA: TGTGCCAGCAGCGTAGCCCGACCGGGACAGGGGGCGAACACCGGGGAGCTGTTTTTT. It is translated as CASSVARPGQGANTGELFF.

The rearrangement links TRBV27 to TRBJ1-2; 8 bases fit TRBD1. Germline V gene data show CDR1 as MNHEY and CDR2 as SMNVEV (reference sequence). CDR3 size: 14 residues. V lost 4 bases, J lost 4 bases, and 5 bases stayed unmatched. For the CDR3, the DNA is TGTGCCAGCAGTTCACAGGGGGTAGGCTATGGCTACACCTTC. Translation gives CASSSQGVGYGYTF.

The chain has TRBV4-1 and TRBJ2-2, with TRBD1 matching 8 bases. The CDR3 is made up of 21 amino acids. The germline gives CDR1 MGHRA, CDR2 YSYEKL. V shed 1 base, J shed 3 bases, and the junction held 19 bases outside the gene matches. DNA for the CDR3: TGCGCCAGCAGCCAAGGCTATATTATCCTGGGACAGGAGGACGACACCGGGGAGCTGTTTTTT. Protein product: CASSQGYIILGQEDDTGELFF.

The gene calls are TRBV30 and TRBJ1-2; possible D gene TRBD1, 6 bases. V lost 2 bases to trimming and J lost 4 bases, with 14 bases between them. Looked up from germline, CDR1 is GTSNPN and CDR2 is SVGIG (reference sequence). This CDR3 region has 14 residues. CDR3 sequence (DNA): TGTGCCTGGAGTCAGGGGCAGGTCGGCTATGGCTACACCTTC. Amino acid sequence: CAWSQGQVGYGYTF.

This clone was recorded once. The CDR3 coding sequence is TGTGCCAGCAGTTGGGGAGCTGGAAACACCATATATTTT. Its protein is CASSWGAGNTIYF. This chain joins TRBV6-5 and TRBJ1-3; D is unclear. Trimming took 4 bases from V and 2 from J, leaving 6 bases between them. This CDR3 has 13 residues. Germline values: CDR1 MNHEY, CDR2 SVGAGI.

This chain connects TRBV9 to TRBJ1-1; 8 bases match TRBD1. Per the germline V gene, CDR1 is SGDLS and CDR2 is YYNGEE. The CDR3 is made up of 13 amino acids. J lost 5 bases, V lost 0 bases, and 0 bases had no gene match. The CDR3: CASSVGTGTEAFF. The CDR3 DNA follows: TGTGCCAGCAGCGTAGGGACAGGGACTGAAGCTTTCTTT.

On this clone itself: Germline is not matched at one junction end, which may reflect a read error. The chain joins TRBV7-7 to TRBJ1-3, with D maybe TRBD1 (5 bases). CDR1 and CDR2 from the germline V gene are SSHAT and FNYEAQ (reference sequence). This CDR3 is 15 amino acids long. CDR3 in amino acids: CASSLHGRAGNTIYF. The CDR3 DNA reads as TGTGCTAGCAGCCTCCACGGCAGGGCTGGAAACACCATATATTTT.

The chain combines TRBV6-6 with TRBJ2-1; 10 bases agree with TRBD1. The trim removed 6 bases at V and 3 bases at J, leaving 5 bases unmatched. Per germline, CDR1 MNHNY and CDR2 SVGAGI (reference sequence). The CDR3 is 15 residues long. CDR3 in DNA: TGTGCCAGCAGCGGACAGGGGGGGATCTACAATGAGCAGTTCTTC. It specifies CASSGQGGIYNEQFF.

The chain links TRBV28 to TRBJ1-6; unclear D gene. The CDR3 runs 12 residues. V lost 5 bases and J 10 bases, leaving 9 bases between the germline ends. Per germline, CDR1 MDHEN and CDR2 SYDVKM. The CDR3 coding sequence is TGTGCCAGCAGTACTGGAGGATCACCCCTCCACTTT. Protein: CASSTGGSPLHF.